Shown below are 9 T cell receptor beta chains from a single sample sequenced in a study of a mutant IDH1 vaccine in newly diagnosed glioma. Antigens for these TCRs are unknown. Libraries were prepared by immunoSEQ multiplex PCR; TCRdb keeps only in-frame clonotypes and omits some of them. The table records approximately 50,000 clones, approximately 80% of them present only once. Specified time point: week 47, end of study. All doses held 300 ug of mutant IDH1 20-mer peptide, with topical imiquimod. Specimen: PBMCs, collected from a glioma patient whose treatment included an IDH1 peptide vaccine. These receptors all stem from a woman aged 40-49 years with glioma. Some clones in this sample may be carry-over from other donors' samples.

This clone has just a few counts. J is TRBJ1-1 and V is TRBV19; D is possibly TRBD1 (5 bases). Germline CDR1 and CDR2: LNHDA and SQIVND (reference sequence). Trimming removed 5 bases at V and 5 bases at J, with 18 bases between. The CDR3 runs to 15 residues. In nucleotides, the CDR3 is TGTGCCAGTAGTGTTGTAGTTCTAAGGGGAACTGAAGCTTTCTTT. Translated, it gives CASSVVVLRGTEAFF.

The chain employs TRBV30 and TRBJ1-2, with D uncertain. The CDR3 has 12 residues. CDR1 GTSNPN and CDR2 SVGIG come from the germline V gene (reference sequence). Trimming took off 3 bases at V and 4 bases at J, with 9 bases between the two ends. Written as DNA, the CDR3 is TGTGCCTGGAGCCCCTCCTCCTATGGCTACACCTTC. This codes for CAWSPSSYGYTF. Together with reference TRBV30 and TRBJ1-2, the CDR3 gives the full variable domain: SQTIHQWPATLVQPVGSPLSLECTVEGTSNPNLYWYRQAAGRGLQLLFYSVGIGQISSEVPQNLSASRPQDRQFILSSKKLLLSDSGFYLCAWSPSSYGYTFGSGTRLTVV.

This chain's CDR3 is CASSPSGNQPQHF. The CDR3, as DNA: TGTGCCAGCTCACCATCAGGGAATCAGCCCCAGCATTTT. V usage is TRBV18 and J usage is TRBJ1-5; D might be TRBD1 (5 bases). The CDR3 has 13 residues. The germline V gene has CDR1 KGHSH and CDR2 LQKENI. V gave up 2 bases and J gave up 4 bases, with 6 bases separating them. The whole variable domain, remainder taken from reference TRBV18 and TRBJ1-5, is NAGVMQNPRHLVRRRGQEARLRCSPMKGHSHVYWYRQLPEEGLKFMVYLQKENIIDESGMPKERFSAEFPKEGPSILRIQQVVRGDSAAYFCASSPSGNQPQHFGDGTRLSIL.

The chain is built from TRBV29-1 and TRBJ2-3; 15 positions match TRBD2. V lost 4 bases and J lost 2; bases outside the gene matches: 13. The CDR3 is 19 residues long. Germline V lookup: CDR1 SQVTM, CDR2 ANQGSEA. CDR3 residues: CSVAGWTGTSGGITDTQYF. In nucleotides, the CDR3 is TGCAGCGTTGCGGGGTGGACCGGGACTAGCGGGGGGATCACAGATACGCAGTATTTT.

V is TRBV14 and J is TRBJ2-3; D ambiguous. Between the trimmed V and J ends, which lost 3 bases and 8 bases, there was a span of 12 bases. The CDR3 is 13 residues long. Germline CDR1 reads SGHDN; CDR2 reads FVKESK. The CDR3 bases are TGTGCCAGCAGCCATGCGGAAAGGGCTACGCAGTATTTT. Its protein is CASSHAERATQYF. The whole variable domain, remainder taken from reference TRBV14 and TRBJ2-3, is EAGVTQFPSHSVIEKGQTVTLRCDPISGHDNLYWYRRVMGKEIKFLLHFVKESKQDESGMPNNRFLAERTGGTYSTLKVQPAELEDSGVYFCASSHAERATQYFGPGTRLTVL.

With respect to this clone: The junction does not match germline at one end; this may be a read error. The CDR3 DNA follows: TGTGCTAGCAGCTTATCGATAAGTGGTCAAGAGACCCAGTACTTC. Translated, it gives CASSLSISGQETQYF. This chain links TRBV7-7 with TRBJ2-5; D gene uncertain. The CDR3 consists of 15 residues. Looked up from germline, CDR1 is SSHAT and CDR2 is FNYEAQ (reference sequence).

The chain joins TRBV30 to TRBJ2-1, with D possibly matching TRBD2 (5 bases). V was clipped by 0 bases and J by 2 bases, with 11 bases between them. The V gene's germline CDR1 is GTSNPN and CDR2 SVGIG (reference sequence). The CDR3 runs 15 residues. CDR3 nucleotide sequence: TGTGCCTGGAGTGTAGTGGGTAGCGCCTACAATGAGCAGTTCTTC. Translation: CAWSVVGSAYNEQFF.

This chain joins TRBV19 and TRBJ2-7, with D maybe TRBD2 (5 bases). V lost 5 bases and J 4 bases, leaving 12 bases between the germline ends. Germline lookup yields CDR1 LNHDA and CDR2 SQIVND (reference sequence). The CDR3 has 13 residues. The CDR3 DNA is TGTGCCAGTAGTCCGCCCCGAGGGTACGAGCAGTACTTC. As protein: CASSPPRGYEQYF.

The chain is built from TRBV27 and TRBJ1-1; TRBD1 is a possible D gene (6 bases). Per germline, CDR1 MNHEY and CDR2 SMNVEV (reference sequence). This CDR3 comprises 15 residues. V was trimmed by 4 bases and J by 2 bases, leaving 14 bases between them. Here the CDR3 DNA reads TGTGCCAGCAGTTCCCTTTGGGGGACAAACACTGAAGCTTTCTTT. Amino acids: CASSSLWGTNTEAFF.